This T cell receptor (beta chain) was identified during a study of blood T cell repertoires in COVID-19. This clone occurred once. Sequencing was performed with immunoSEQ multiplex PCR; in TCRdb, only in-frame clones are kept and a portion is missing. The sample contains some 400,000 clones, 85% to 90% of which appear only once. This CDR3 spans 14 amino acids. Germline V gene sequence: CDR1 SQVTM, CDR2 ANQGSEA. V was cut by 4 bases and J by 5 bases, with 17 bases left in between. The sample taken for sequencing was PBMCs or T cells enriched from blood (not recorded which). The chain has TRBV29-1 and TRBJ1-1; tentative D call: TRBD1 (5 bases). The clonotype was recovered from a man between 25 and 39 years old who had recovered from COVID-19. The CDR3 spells CSVAYEGRWTEAFF. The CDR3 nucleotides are TGCAGCGTTGCGTACGAGGGGAGGTGGACTGAAGCTTTCTTT.